The T cell receptor beta chain described here comes from a study of response to subunit inactivated influenza vaccine. MiXCR was run by TCRdb on the RT-PCR reads, yielding one entry per CDR3 protein. The sample records roughly 650,000 distinct CDR3 sequences, 14% being singletons. Germline assignment: CDR1 LNHNV and CDR2 YYDKDF (reference sequence). The CDR3 covers 15 residues. Study-level results: The authors suggested that few new T cells are recruited per seasonal influenza vaccination.

There are many counts of this clonotype. Its antigen is not identified. The germline gene is not matched at one end of the junction; a read error may be the cause. The TCR was taken from a man aged 45-60 years who received an inactivated influenza vaccine. The specimen comprised PBMCs from blood, sampled 14 to 15 days before vaccination. This chain joins TRBV15 and TRBJ2-2; D unclear. CDR3: CATSREGGYTGELFF. The DNA of the CDR3 is TGTGCCACCAGCAGAGAGGGCGGCTACACTGGGGAGCTGTTTTTT.